The clone carrying this T cell receptor beta chain was seen just once. As yet, its antigen is unknown. Next came a second PCR, run for 7 to 11 cycles, which used a sample-barcoded 5' primer along with a J-beta primer mix. TCRdb recomputed calls from the 5' RACE reads with MiXCR, one row per CDR3 protein. Altogether over a million distinct CDR3 sequences are present, 40% to 55% being singletons, with the ten largest covering under 20%. This sample was included in a study of blood T cells in healthy people across ages. Overall study findings and caveats: It was held that diversity estimates obtained from one million T cells represented underestimates.

The source is a woman aged 55-69 years in good health. Sequencing used blood.

CDR3 in amino acids: CASSYWLISNQPQHF. CDR3 in DNA: TGTGCCAGCAGTTACTGGCTGATTAGCAATCAGCCCCAGCATTTT. The chain uses TRBV6-5 and TRBJ1-5; D is unclear. This CDR3 comprises 15 residues. Trimming took 1 base from V and 0 from J, leaving 7 bases between them. Germline CDR1 is MNHEY and CDR2 is SVGAGI.